This T cell receptor beta chain was sequenced during a study of blood T cell repertoires in COVID-19. About the study: Collection of acute and convalescent COVID-19 samples took place in the United States, Italy and Spain. T cells, B-cell-depleted T cells, or PBMCs supplied cDNA or gDNA.

Germline V gene sequence: CDR1 SGHRS, CDR2 YFSETQ. This CDR3 contains 16 residues. V lost 0 bases, J lost 8 bases, and 8 bases stayed unmatched. Authors' methods: The authors estimated nucleated cell counts from reference gene primer amplification. Repertoires were generated with immunoSEQ multiplex PCR, while TCRdb's copy carries only in-frame clones and drops some. That table supplies the V and J calls and clone size; D and trimming were determined from the DNA. The sample consists of around 260,000 clones, approximately 87% of them appearing once. The sequence was collected from a man aged 55 to 70 who had recovered from COVID-19. The V and J genes are TRBV5-1 and TRBJ1-5; TRBD1 matches at 10 bases. The sample comprised peripheral blood. CDR3 region: CASSLGDRGTAEPQHF. As DNA, the CDR3 is TGCGCCAGCAGCTTGGGGGACAGGGGAACGGCGGAGCCCCAGCATTTT. The full variable domain, in which reference TRBV5-1 and TRBJ1-5 provide the parts outside the CDR3, is KAGVTQTPRYLIKTRGQQVTLSCSPISGHRSVSWYQQTPGQGLQFLFEYFSETQRNKGNFPGRFSGRQFSNSRSEMNVSTLELGDSALYLCASSLGDRGTAEPQHFGDGTRLSIL.